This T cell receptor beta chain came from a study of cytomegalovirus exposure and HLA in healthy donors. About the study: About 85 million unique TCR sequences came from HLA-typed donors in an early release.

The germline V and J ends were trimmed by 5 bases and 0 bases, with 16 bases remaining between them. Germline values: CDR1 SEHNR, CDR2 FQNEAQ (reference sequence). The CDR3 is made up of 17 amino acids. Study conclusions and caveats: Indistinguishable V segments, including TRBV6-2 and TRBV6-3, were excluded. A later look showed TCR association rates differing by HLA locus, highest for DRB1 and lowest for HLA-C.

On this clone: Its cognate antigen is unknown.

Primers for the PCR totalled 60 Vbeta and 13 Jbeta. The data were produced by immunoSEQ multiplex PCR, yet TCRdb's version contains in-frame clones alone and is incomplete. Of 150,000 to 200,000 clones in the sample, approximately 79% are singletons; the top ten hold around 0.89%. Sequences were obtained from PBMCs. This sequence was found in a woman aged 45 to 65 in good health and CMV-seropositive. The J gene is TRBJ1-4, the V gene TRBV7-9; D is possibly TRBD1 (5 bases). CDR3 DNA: TGTGCCAGCAGCCGCATCCTCCGGACAACAACTAATGAAAAACTGTTTTTT. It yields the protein CASSRILRTTTNEKLFF.